This T cell receptor (beta chain) originates from a study of shared clonotypes between healthy human individuals (dated by TCRdb to between 2020 and 2021). Regarding the complete study: The cohort comprised a couple of women and a few men aged 18 to 49 years. To increase sequencing depth and limit assay-specific biases, TCR repertoire library preparation and sequencing were carried out by different laboratories using diverse techniques. Each donor's leukapheresis produced roughly between roughly 0.9 and 9 billion PBMCs. For each donor, three plates each were used for CD4 naive and CD4 memory, two plates were used for CD8 naive, and one plate was used for CD8 memory. Blood TCR repertoires of a handful of healthy adults were deeply sequenced to estimate repertoire size and the extent of clonotype sharing between individuals. Study-wide findings and limitations: Rarefaction of sorted-subset datasets indicated incomplete sequencing despite the large sequencing depth. Pairwise subsampling led to the expectation that sequencing depth would affect the degree of clonotype sharing among donors. About 5% of naive CD4, more than 3% of naive CD8, approximately 2.2% of memory CD4, and less than 0.45% of memory CD8 clonotypes were shared across four donors. Sampling was restricted to blood, and TCR repertoires in tissue are likely to differ from TCR repertoires in blood. The small number of donors limited the genetic and exposure-history diversity represented. Larger estimated clonotype richness was generally found for naive subsets than for memory subsets. Higher generation probabilities were observed for clonotypes shared by all four sorted-subset donors than for non-shared clonotypes.

TCR CDR3 regions were amplified from genomic DNA by multiplex PCR using the deep immunoSEQ assay. For each cell subset, the extracted genomic DNA was distributed evenly across all wells of several immunoSEQ 96-well plates, and each plate served as one replicate. Each replicate PCR for sorted subsets received around 200 ng genomic DNA, equal to 30,000 or so T cell genomes. The purified libraries were quantified using a Qubit 3.0 fluorometer, sized with a Bioanalyzer 2100, and then quantified again using the KAPA Library Quantification kit. Each immunoSEQ 96-well plate was sequenced on its own single-read 150-cycle Illumina NextSeq 550 flow cell. The original methods were these. The immunoSEQ output contained only junctional sequences without quality scores, so filtering could not match that applied to full-length reads. To assign V/J genes and CDR3, sequences were annotated against IMGT germline references using PyIR, a Python wrapper for IgBLAST v1.9. Reads were removed for weak V/J assignments (E-value above 1e-6), missing CDR3, stop codons, out-of-frame junctions, or ambiguous translated residues. A V3J clonotype was defined by an identical inferred V gene, J gene, and CDR3 amino acid sequence. Percentage overlap between repertoires was computed as shared unique clonotypes divided by the size of the smaller repertoire. RTK rarefaction, the Chao1 estimator, and Recon v2.1 estimates of unobserved clonotypes were used to assess repertoire richness. Generation probabilities were computed with OLGA for all TCRbeta clonotypes obtained by the gDNA method from several donors. The source is immuneACCESS, and TCRdb retained only in-frame sequences with V and J called. Part of the clones is not carried over; for the studies checked, unresolved V genes explain less than half of this, and the remainder is unexplained. V and J calls and clone size are given by that table; D and trimming were obtained from the DNA. Counted in this sample were 2 million to 2.5 million clones; around 92% of them appeared once. The top ten hold approximately 0.41% of the sample.

Notes on this clone: Its antigen has not been determined. No base quality values were provided; no much bigger clone lies one nucleotide off.

Healthy HIV-negative adults with no recently reported acute infections or vaccinations were included as donors. Every donor was a Caucasian adult residing in Nashville, Tennessee, USA. CD4+ T cells were enriched through magnetic negative selection, after which naive cells were positively selected on CD45RA and the remaining negative fraction served as the memory subset. After blood collection by leukapheresis, PBMCs were isolated using Ficoll-Histopaque density gradient centrifugation and then cryopreserved in the vapor phase of liquid nitrogen. Purity and quantity of every magnetically sorted T cell population were checked by analytical flow cytometry. From each sorted fraction, genomic DNA was isolated and quantified by UV absorbance on a Nanodrop 2000c. The sequencing input was naive CD4+ T cells from PBMCs. The sample's cell subset or site label, decoded: CD45RA+ positively selected. The origin of this receptor is a man aged 18 to 29 in good health. Some clones in this sample may be carry-over from other donors' samples.

The sequence in DNA is TGCGCCAGCAGCCCGTCGACAGCTTCCTACGAGCAGTACTTC. It translates as CASSPSTASYEQYF. The chain was built from TRBV5-1 and TRBJ2-7; D gene: possibly TRBD1, on 5 matching bases. V and J are truncated by 4 bases and 1 base respectively, leaving an intervening sequence of 12 bases. The germline V gene provides CDR1 SGHRS and CDR2 YFSETQ. The CDR3 covers 14 residues, taking in both the cysteine and the phenylalanine. The DNA shown is the 42-base CDR3, in frame from base 1.